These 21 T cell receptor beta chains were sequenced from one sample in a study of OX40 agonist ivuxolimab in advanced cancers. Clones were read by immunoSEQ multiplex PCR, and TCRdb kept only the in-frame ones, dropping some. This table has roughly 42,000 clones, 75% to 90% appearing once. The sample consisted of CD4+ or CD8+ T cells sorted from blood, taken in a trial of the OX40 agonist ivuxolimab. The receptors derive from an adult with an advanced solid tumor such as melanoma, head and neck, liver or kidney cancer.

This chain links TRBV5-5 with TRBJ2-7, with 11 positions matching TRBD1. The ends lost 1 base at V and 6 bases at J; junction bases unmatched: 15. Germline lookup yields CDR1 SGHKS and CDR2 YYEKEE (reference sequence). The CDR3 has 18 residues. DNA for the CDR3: TGTGCCAGCAGCTTGACTACTCGGGAAACCGGGACAGGGGGCGAGCAGTACTTC. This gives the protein CASSLTTRETGTGGEQYF.

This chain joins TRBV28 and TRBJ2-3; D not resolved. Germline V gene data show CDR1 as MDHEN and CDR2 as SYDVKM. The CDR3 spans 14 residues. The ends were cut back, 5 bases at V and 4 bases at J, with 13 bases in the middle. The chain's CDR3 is CASSPIGSSDTQYF. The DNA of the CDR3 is TGTGCCAGCAGTCCCATTGGAAGTTCAGATACGCAGTATTTT.

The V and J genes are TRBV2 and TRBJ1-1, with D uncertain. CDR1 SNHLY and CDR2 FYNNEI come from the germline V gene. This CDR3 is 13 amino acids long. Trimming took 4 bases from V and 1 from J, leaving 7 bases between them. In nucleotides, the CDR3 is TGTGCCAGCAGTGGGGGTCCGAACACTGAAGCTTTCTTT. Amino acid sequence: CASSGGPNTEAFF.

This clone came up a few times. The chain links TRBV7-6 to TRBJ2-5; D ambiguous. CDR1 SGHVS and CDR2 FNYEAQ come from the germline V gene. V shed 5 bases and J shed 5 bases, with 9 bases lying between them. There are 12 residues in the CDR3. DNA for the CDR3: TGTGCCAGCAGCCGAGCCATGGAGACCCAGTACTTC. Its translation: CASSRAMETQYF.

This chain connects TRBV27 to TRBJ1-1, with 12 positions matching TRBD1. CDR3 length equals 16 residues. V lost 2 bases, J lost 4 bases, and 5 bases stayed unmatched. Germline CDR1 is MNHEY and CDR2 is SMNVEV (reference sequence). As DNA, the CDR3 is TGTGCCAGCAGTTTAACGGGACAGGGGGCGACCACTGAAGCTTTCTTT. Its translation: CASSLTGQGATTEAFF.

DNA for the CDR3: TGCGCCAGCAGCCAACTCTACACTGAAGCTTTCTTT. Amino acid sequence: CASSQLYTEAFF. V is TRBV4-1 and J is TRBJ1-1; D ambiguous. With 2 bases removed from V and 3 bases from J, the gap between germline ends came to 4 bases. Germline-derived CDR1 and CDR2 are MGHRA and YSYEKL. The CDR3 loop spans 12 amino acids.

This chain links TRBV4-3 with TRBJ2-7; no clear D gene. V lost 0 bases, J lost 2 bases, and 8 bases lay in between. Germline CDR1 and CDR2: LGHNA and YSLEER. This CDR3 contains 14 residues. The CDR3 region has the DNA TGCGCCAGCAGCCAAGATCGTCTCGCCTACGAGCAGTACTTC. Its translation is CASSQDRLAYEQYF.

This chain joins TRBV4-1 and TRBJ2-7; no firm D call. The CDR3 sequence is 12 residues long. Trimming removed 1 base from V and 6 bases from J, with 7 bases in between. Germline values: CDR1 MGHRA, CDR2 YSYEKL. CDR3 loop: CASSQGMSEQYF. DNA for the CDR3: TGCGCCAGCAGCCAAGGGATGAGCGAGCAGTACTTC.

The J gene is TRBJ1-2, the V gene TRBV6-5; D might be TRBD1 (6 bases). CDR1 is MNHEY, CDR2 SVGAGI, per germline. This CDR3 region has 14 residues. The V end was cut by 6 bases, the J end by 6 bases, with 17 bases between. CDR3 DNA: TGTGCCAGCAGCTTTACACAGGGAAACCATGGCTACACCTTC. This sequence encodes CASSFTQGNHGYTF.

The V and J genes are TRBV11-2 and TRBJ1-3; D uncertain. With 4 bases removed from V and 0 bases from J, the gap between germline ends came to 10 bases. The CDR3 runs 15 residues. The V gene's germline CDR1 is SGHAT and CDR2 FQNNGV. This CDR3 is CASSSSRYSGNTIYF. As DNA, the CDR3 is TGTGCCAGCAGCTCCTCCAGATACTCTGGAAACACCATATATTTT.

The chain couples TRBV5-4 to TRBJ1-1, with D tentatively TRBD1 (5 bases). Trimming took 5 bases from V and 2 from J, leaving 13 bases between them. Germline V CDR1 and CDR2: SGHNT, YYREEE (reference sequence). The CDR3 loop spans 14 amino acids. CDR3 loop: CASRYPGGNTEAFF. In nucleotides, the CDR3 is TGTGCCAGCAGGTACCCGGGGGGAAACACTGAAGCTTTCTTT.

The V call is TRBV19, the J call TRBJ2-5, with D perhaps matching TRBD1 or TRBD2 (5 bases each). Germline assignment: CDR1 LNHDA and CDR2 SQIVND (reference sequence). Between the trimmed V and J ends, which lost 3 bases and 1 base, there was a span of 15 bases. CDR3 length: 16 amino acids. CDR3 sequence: CASSMVPVGRQETQYF. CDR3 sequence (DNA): TGTGCCAGTAGTATGGTCCCGGTGGGACGCCAAGAGACCCAGTACTTC.

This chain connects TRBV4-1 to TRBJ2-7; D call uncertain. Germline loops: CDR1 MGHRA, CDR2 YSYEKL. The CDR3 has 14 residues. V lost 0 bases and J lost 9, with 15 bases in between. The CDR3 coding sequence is TGCGCCAGCAGCCAAGACCCAGTCTCGACTGTGCAGTACGTC. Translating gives CASSQDPVSTVQYV.

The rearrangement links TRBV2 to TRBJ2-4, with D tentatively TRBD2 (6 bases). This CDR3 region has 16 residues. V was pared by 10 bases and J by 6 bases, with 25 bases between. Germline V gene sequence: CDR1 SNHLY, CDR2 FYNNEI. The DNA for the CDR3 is TGTGCCACTCTACGGGCGGGCCGAGACGGGAGAAACATTCAGTACTTC. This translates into CATLRAGRDGRNIQYF.

The CDR3, as DNA: TGTGCCAGCAGCTTAGGCTTGCACACTGAAGCTTTCTTT. Encoded protein: CASSLGLHTEAFF. This sequence joins TRBV11-1 and TRBJ1-1; unclear D gene. V dropped 1 base and J dropped 3 bases, with 6 bases sitting between them. This CDR3 is 13 amino acids long. Germline V CDR1 and CDR2: SGHAT, FQDESV (reference sequence).

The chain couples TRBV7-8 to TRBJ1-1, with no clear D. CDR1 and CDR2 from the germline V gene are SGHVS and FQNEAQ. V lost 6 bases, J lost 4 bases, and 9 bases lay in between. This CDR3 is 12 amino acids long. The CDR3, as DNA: TGTGCCAGCAGGGGTGGTACCACTGAAGCTTTCTTT. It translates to CASRGGTTEAFF.

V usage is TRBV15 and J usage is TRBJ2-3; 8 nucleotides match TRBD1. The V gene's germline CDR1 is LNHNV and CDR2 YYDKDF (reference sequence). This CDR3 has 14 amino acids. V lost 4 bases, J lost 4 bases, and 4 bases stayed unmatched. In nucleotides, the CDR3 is TGTGCCACCAGCAAGGACAGGGTGGCAGATACGCAGTATTTT. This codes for CATSKDRVADTQYF.

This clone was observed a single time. The CDR3 loop reads CASSFGASSYNEQFF. DNA of the CDR3: TGTGCCAGCAGCTTTGGGGCTAGCTCCTACAATGAGCAGTTCTTC. The chain uses TRBV7-9 and TRBJ2-1; TRBD1 might be the D (5 bases). V lost 3 bases, J lost 0 bases, and 9 bases lay in between. CDR3 length equals 15 residues. CDR1 is SEHNR, CDR2 FQNEAQ, per germline (reference sequence).

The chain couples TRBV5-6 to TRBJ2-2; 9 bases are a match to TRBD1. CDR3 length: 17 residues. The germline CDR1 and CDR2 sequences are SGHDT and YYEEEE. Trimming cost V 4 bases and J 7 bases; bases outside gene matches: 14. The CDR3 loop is CASSPGRTGEKYGELFF. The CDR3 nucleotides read TGTGCCAGCAGCCCAGGCCGGACAGGGGAGAAATACGGGGAGCTGTTTTTT.

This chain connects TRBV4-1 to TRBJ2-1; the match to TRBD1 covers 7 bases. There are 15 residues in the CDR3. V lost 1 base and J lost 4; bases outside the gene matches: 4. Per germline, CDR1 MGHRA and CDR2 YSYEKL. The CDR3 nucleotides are TGCGCCAGCAGCCAAGGACAGGGACCTTACAATGAGCAGTTCTTC. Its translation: CASSQGQGPYNEQFF.

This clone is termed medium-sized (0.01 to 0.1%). The CDR3 loop reads CASSPWTANSYEQYF. In DNA, the CDR3 is TGTGCCAGCAGCCCCTGGACAGCAAACTCCTACGAGCAGTACTTC. The V and J genes are TRBV7-9 and TRBJ2-7, with D tentatively TRBD1 (6 bases). Germline V CDR1 and CDR2: SEHNR, FQNEAQ (reference sequence). Trimming pared 5 bases from V and 0 bases from J, leaving 14 bases between. CDR3 size: 15 residues.